A single sample is the source of the 4 T cell receptor beta chains below, sequenced in a study of T cells in Graves' hyperthyroidism and ophthalmopathy. Authors of the study amplified TCR beta CDR3 regions from RNA transcripts. The HTBI primer set was used in a first-round RT-PCR of the TCR CDR3. TCRdb analysed the multiplex PCR reads with MiXCR anew, one entry per CDR3 protein. The table lists more than 650,000 distinct CDR3 sequences, about 15% of them singletons. The specimen was blood. All receptors derive from a young woman with Graves' hyperthyroidism.

This sequence joins TRBV30 and TRBJ2-2; 9 nucleotides agree with TRBD1. The CDR3 is 14 residues long. Looked up from germline, CDR1 is GTSNPN and CDR2 is SVGIG (reference sequence). V shed 8 bases and J 6 bases; nucleotides not matched to a gene: 10. The CDR3 nucleotides read TGTGCCCTAACCGGGACAGGGTTCTCCGGGGAGCTGTTTTTT. Translation gives CALTGTGFSGELFF.

This clonotype was detected many times. This sequence joins TRBV3-1 and TRBJ2-3; D uncertain. V lost 6 bases and J lost 6, with 13 bases in between. This CDR3 has 13 amino acids. Germline-derived CDR1 and CDR2 are LGHDT and YNNKEL (reference sequence). The chain's CDR3 is CASSVGPPDTQYF. The CDR3 bases are TGTGCCAGCAGTGTCGGTCCTCCGGATACGCAGTATTTT.

With respect to this clonotype: This may be a read error, as it is one base from a much larger clone. The chain joins TRBV11-1 to TRBJ2-7, with 8 bases fitting TRBD2. This CDR3 region has 19 residues. The trim removed 4 bases at V and 7 bases at J, leaving 24 bases unmatched. CDR1 is SGHAT and CDR2 is FQDESV in the germline V gene (reference sequence). The CDR3 DNA follows: TGTGCCAGCAGCTCCCCTGGTCAGGAGGTCCGCGGGAGGAGTTATGAGCAGTACTTC. Translating gives CASSSPGQEVRGRSYEQYF.

This clonotype was observed at least ten times. The CDR3 here is CASSHPEFGTASTDTQYF. The CDR3 coding sequence is TGTGCCAGCAGCCATCCCGAGTTTGGAACCGCTAGCACAGATACGCAGTATTTT. The chain links TRBV3-1 to TRBJ2-3; D is unresolved. From germline, CDR1 is LGHDT and CDR2 YNNKEL (reference sequence). This CDR3 contains 18 residues. V lost 3 bases to trimming and J lost 0 bases, with 19 bases between them.